Ten or more counts support the clone carrying this TCR beta chain. The target antigen is unknown. The source of the sample is a study of neurological immune-mediated disorders. Each sequencing run yielded over 170 million TCR-beta sequences from 15-18 subjects. TCRdb redid the calling of the 5' RACE reads with MiXCR, one entry per CDR3 protein. Among 81,000 or so distinct CDR3 sequences listed, just over 5% were seen once. Findings and caveats of the study: The expanded clones of different subjects shared no CDR3 amino acid sequences (suggesting private repertoires in all groups).

CDR1 and CDR2 from the germline V gene are DFQATT and SNEGSKA (reference sequence). V shed 1 base and J 2 bases; nucleotides not matched to a gene: 8. The CDR3 contains 16 residues. The chain uses TRBV20-1 and TRBJ1-1, with TRBD1 matching 9 bases. The TCR comes from a woman aged 25 to 45 with multiple sclerosis. The specimen sequenced was PBMCs. The CDR3 DNA sequence: TGCAGTGCTAGAGTGCTTGGACAGGGGAGTAACACTGAAGCTTTCTTT. Translating gives CSARVLGQGSNTEAFF.